This T cell receptor (beta chain) was documented in a study of early T cells in non-severe SARS-CoV-2 infection (dated by TCRdb to 2020 to 2023). Some background on the complete study: TCR sequencing used bulk RNA from unsorted whole blood, so alpha and beta chains could not be paired.

Study-wide conclusions, independent of this receptor: VDJdb matching was skewed toward anti-spike CD8 responses, so virus-specific expansions were likely underestimated and private and CD4 specificities were missed.

Library preparation employed 5' RACE. Sequencing relied on a NextSeq 500. The TCR library protocol attached unique molecular identifiers to individual cDNA molecules to correct for sequencing error and PCR bias. Both TCR alpha and beta chains were sequenced, and tight co-correlation was observed between alpha and beta sequence abundances in each sample. The paper's data handling went like this. Decombinator V4 was used to perform V gene, J gene and CDR3 annotation of TCR sequences. Expanded TCRs were defined as changing significantly between any two time points under a Poisson model with p below 0.0001. TCR abundances were normalised to the total number of TCRs sequenced per sample and were expressed as counts per million. TRAV1-2 paired with TRAJ12, TRAJ20 or TRAJ33 defined MAIT TCRs, while TRAV10 paired with TRAJ18 defined iNKT TCRs. VDJdb, accessed 1 November 2021, was searched for CMV, EBV and SARS-CoV-2 annotated TCRs, excluding TCRs annotated for multiple antigens. In TCRdb, the public reads were trimmed at Q25 with fastp and aligned with MiXCR, with productive beta chains retained. All rows with the same CDR3 protein become a single entry with the most common DNA and genes. TCRdb assigned the V and J calls; the authors' analysis was not used. Recorded for this sample are roughly 66,000 distinct CDR3 sequences; around 9% of them occurred a single time. Roughly 3.2% of the sample lies in the top ten.

Many counts were recorded for this clonotype. This receptor's antigen is unknown. Base qualities are not recorded, but no much larger clone differs from it by a single base. After removal of 5 bases from V and 1 base from J, the junction retains 10 bases not matched to a gene. The germline V gene encodes CDR1 ENHRY and CDR2 SYGVKD. From its cysteine to its phenylalanine, the CDR3 spans 19 amino acids. Only the CDR3 portion is preserved as DNA: 57 bases, with reading frame beginning at the first base. A case-control design nested within a healthcare worker cohort in London, UK, was used, with weekly nasopharyngeal swab PCR tests and blood sampling performed. Healthcare workers were recruited during the week of the UK lockdown, between 23 and 31 March 2020, and followed weekly for up to about 15 weeks.

This sequence uses TRBV10-3 and TRBJ2-3, and 15 junctional nucleotides match TRBD2. The clonotype was recovered from an adult who was a healthcare worker with PCR-confirmed SARS-CoV-2 infection or an uninfected control (not recorded which). Material: whole blood. The DNA sequence is TGTGCCATCAGTACCACGGGGACTAGCGGGAGGTATCGCACAGATACGCAGTATTTT. Translation gives CAISTTGTSGRYRTDTQYF.